What follows are 13 T cell receptor beta chains derived from one specimen sequenced in a study of blood T cell repertoires in COVID-19. Sequencing was performed with immunoSEQ multiplex PCR; in TCRdb, only in-frame clones are kept and a portion is missing. The sample has 250,000 to 300,000 clones, 88% seen once. Sequencing was done on a sample of PBMCs or T cells enriched from blood (not recorded which). The receptors here all came from a woman in her sixties or seventies in a cohort exposed to, infected with or recovered from COVID-19 (not recorded which).

V is TRBV7-3 and J is TRBJ2-1; no reliable D call. The germline V gene has CDR1 SGHTA and CDR2 FQGTGA. V was pared by 2 bases and J by 4 bases, with 12 bases between. The CDR3 runs to 15 residues. The CDR3 DNA sequence: TGTGCCAGCAGCTTAGGCCCCGCCCTGTACAATGAGCAGTTCTTC. Its protein product is CASSLGPALYNEQFF. The variable domain in full, completed from reference TRBV7-3 and TRBJ2-1, reads GAGVSQTPSNKVTEKGKYVELRCDPISGHTALYWYRQSLGQGPEFLIYFQGTGAADDSGLPNDRFFAVRPEGSVSTLKIQRTERGDSAVYLCASSLGPALYNEQFFGPGTRLTVL.

This clone was counted only a few times. The chain combines TRBV7-8 with TRBJ1-4; a weak D match, TRBD1 (5 bases). Germline V gene sequence: CDR1 SGHVS, CDR2 FQNEAQ. V lost 0 bases, J lost 7 bases, and 9 bases lay in between. This CDR3 has 14 amino acids. The CDR3 DNA reads TGTGCCAGCAGCTTAGCGGGACTTCGTGAAAAACTGTTTTTT. Its translation is CASSLAGLREKLFF.

This chain uses TRBV27 with TRBJ2-2; a weak D match, TRBD2 (6 bases). The CDR3 contains 16 residues. Germline CDR1 and CDR2: MNHEY and SMNVEV (reference sequence). Trimming stripped 3 bases from V and 1 base from J, with 12 bases between. The CDR3 sequence: CASSFSLALNTGELFF. Here the CDR3 DNA reads TGTGCCAGCAGTTTTAGTCTAGCGCTGAACACCGGGGAGCTGTTTTTT.

The rearrangement joins TRBV27 to TRBJ2-3, with D possibly TRBD1 on 6 matching bases. The V end was cut by 1 base, the J end by 2 bases, with 13 bases between. The CDR3 consists of 16 residues. Germline values: CDR1 MNHEY, CDR2 SMNVEV (reference sequence). The CDR3: CASSLYTGPVTDTQYF. CDR3 sequence (DNA): TGTGCCAGCAGTTTATATACAGGGCCCGTCACAGATACGCAGTATTTT.

CDR3 region: CASATAIGGSGTYNEQFF. The DNA of the CDR3 is TGCGCCAGCGCCACGGCCATTGGCGGGAGCGGGACCTACAATGAGCAGTTCTTC. The chain combines TRBV4-1 with TRBJ2-1; 7 bases are a match to TRBD2. The CDR3 contains 18 residues. The V gene end was trimmed by 8 bases and the J gene end by 2 bases; junction bases not matched to a gene: 18. Germline loops: CDR1 MGHRA, CDR2 YSYEKL.

J is TRBJ2-5 and V is TRBV25-1, with 9 bases matching TRBD2. The CDR3 consists of 14 residues. Germline loops: CDR1 MGHDK, CDR2 SYGVNS. Trimming at V came to 3 bases and at J to 4 bases, leaving 3 bases not matched to a gene. CDR3 sequence reads: CASSEGGRAETQYF. CDR3 coding DNA: TGTGCCAGCAGTGAGGGCGGGAGGGCAGAGACCCAGTACTTC.

The rearrangement uses TRBV24-1 and TRBJ1-4, with D perhaps matching TRBD1 (6 bases). The CDR3 totals 15 residues. Germline CDR1 and CDR2: KGHDR and SFDVKD. V lost 4 bases and J lost 0, with 8 bases in between. As DNA, the CDR3 is TGTGCCACCAGTGACGGACAGTCAACTAATGAAAAACTGTTTTTT. It yields the protein CATSDGQSTNEKLFF.

J is TRBJ1-5 and V is TRBV30, with D maybe TRBD1 (6 bases). The CDR3 consists of 15 residues. CDR1 and CDR2 from the germline V gene are GTSNPN and SVGIG (reference sequence). Trimming cost V 2 bases and J 2 bases, with 13 bases left between them. CDR3 sequence: CAWSRNAGGNQPQHF. CDR3 in DNA: TGTGCCTGGAGTAGAAACGCAGGGGGCAATCAGCCCCAGCATTTT.

The gene calls are TRBV30 and TRBJ1-5, with TRBD1 matching over 7 bases. The CDR3 is made up of 14 amino acids. Germline values: CDR1 GTSNPN, CDR2 SVGIG (reference sequence). Germline trimming cut 3 bases from V and 7 bases from J; bases unmatched to any gene: 9. CDR3 bases: TGTGCCTGGAGGTCAGGTGAGGGGGCGCAGCCCCAGCATTTT. Translated: CAWRSGEGAQPQHF.

The chain has TRBV6-5 and TRBJ2-7, with 8 bases identical to TRBD1. Germline loops: CDR1 MNHEY, CDR2 SVGAGI. The CDR3 extends over 15 amino acids. V was clipped by 8 bases and J by 3 bases; unmatched bases: 12. CDR3 amino acids: CASWTTGASVYEQYF. In DNA form, the CDR3 reads TGTGCCAGCTGGACGACAGGGGCCTCGGTCTACGAGCAGTACTTC.

The chain carries TRBV10-3 and TRBJ2-7; D is possibly TRBD2 (5 bases). The CDR3 has 11 residues. CDR1 ENHRY and CDR2 SYGVKD come from the germline V gene. V dropped 4 bases and J dropped 13 bases, with 14 bases sitting between them. The CDR3, as DNA: TGTGCCATCAGTGGAGGGTCATTGGAATACTTC. Its protein is CAISGGSLEYF.

This clone came up once. This rearrangement joins TRBV28 to TRBJ2-5; D possibly corresponds to TRBD1 (6 bases). Deletions cut 2 bases from V and 6 bases from J, with 13 bases between. CDR3 length equals 14 residues. Per the germline V gene, CDR1 is MDHEN and CDR2 is SYDVKM. The CDR3: CASSLMGQGKTQYF. In nucleotides, the CDR3 is TGTGCCAGCAGTTTAATGGGGCAGGGGAAGACCCAGTACTTC. Looking up the rest from reference TRBV28 and TRBJ2-5 gives the full variable domain: DVKVTQSSRYLVKRTGEKVFLECVQDMDHENMFWYRQDPGLGLRLIYFSYDVKMKEKGDIPEGYSVSREKKERFSLILESASTNQTSMYLCASSLMGQGKTQYFGPGTRLLVL.

This clone was observed a single time. This rearrangement joins TRBV2 to TRBJ1-1; no reliable D call. Germline V CDR1 and CDR2: SNHLY, FYNNEI. Trimming left V 5 bases short and J 5 bases short, with 15 bases between. CDR3 length: 14 residues. The CDR3 region has the DNA TGTGCCAGCAGTATGAGGGTTGAAGGGACTGAAGCTTTCTTT. This encodes CASSMRVEGTEAFF.